Listed here are 15 T cell receptor beta chains from one sample, sequenced in a study of neoadjuvant anti-PD-1 for oral cavity cancer. The time point: after neoadjuvant nivolumab, at surgical resection. Method: immunoSEQ multiplex PCR; TCRdb's copy keeps in-frame clones and lacks some. The data hold about 14,000 clones, with 60% to 85% observed a single time. Here the sequenced sample was PBMCs, taken after nivolumab (anti-PD-1) treatment. The source is a person between 40 and 79 years old with oral cavity squamous cell carcinoma.

In this sample, this clone turned up a few times. J is TRBJ2-7 and V is TRBV5-6; 8 bases fit TRBD1. The CDR3 is 14 residues long. V lost 4 bases to trimming and J lost 4 bases; unmatched junction nucleotides: 7. Germline assignment: CDR1 SGHDT and CDR2 YYEEEE. CDR3 amino acids: CASSLDREKYEQYF. The DNA of the CDR3 is TGTGCCAGCAGCCTGGACAGGGAAAAATACGAGCAGTACTTC.

The chain recombines TRBV4-1 with TRBJ2-5; D is possibly TRBD1 (5 bases). Germline values: CDR1 MGHRA, CDR2 YSYEKL. V lost 4 bases to trimming and J lost 5 bases, with 26 bases between them. The CDR3 extends over 18 amino acids. The CDR3 nucleotides read TGCGCCAGCAGCCTTCACTCCTTCAGGGAATCGGAAGAGGAGACCCAGTACTTC. Encoded protein: CASSLHSFRESEEETQYF.

J is TRBJ2-5 and V is TRBV2; tentative D call: TRBD1 (5 bases). The V gene lost 7 bases and the J gene lost 5 bases, with 14 bases spanning the gap. The CDR3 is made up of 13 amino acids. CDR1 is SNHLY, CDR2 FYNNEI, per germline. CDR3 nucleotides: TGTGCCAGCAAAGAGGCAGGGTGGGAGACCCAGTACTTC. Its translation is CASKEAGWETQYF.

This chain links TRBV7-8 with TRBJ1-1, with D uncertain. Germline V gene data show CDR1 as SGHVS and CDR2 as FQNEAQ. The CDR3 loop spans 13 amino acids. Trimming took off 6 bases at V and 0 bases at J, with 8 bases between the two ends. CDR3 sequence reads: CASRFGMNTEAFF. CDR3 in DNA: TGTGCCAGCAGATTTGGGATGAACACTGAAGCTTTCTTT.

This clone was seen a few times. This chain connects TRBV7-9 to TRBJ1-4; D is unclear. The length of the CDR3 is 16 residues. The V gene's germline CDR1 is SEHNR and CDR2 FQNEAQ (reference sequence). The V and J ends lost 5 bases and 2 bases respectively, with 15 bases between them. The CDR3, as DNA: TGTGCCAGCAGCCAGCCCGGGGTGTGGACTAATGAAAAACTGTTTTTT. Translation gives CASSQPGVWTNEKLFF.

The gene calls are TRBV7-9 and TRBJ2-7; 10 bases fit TRBD2. The length of the CDR3 is 14 residues. Unmatched junction bases numbered 3, after V lost 5 bases and J lost 2 bases. Germline assignment: CDR1 SEHNR and CDR2 FQNEAQ (reference sequence). The CDR3 here is CASSPAGGPYEQYF. CDR3 nucleotide sequence: TGTGCCAGCAGCCCAGCGGGAGGGCCCTACGAGCAGTACTTC.

J is TRBJ2-2 and V is TRBV5-5; maybe TRBD2 (6 bases). This CDR3 region has 17 residues. The V end lost 3 bases, the J end lost 0 bases, and 15 bases lay between the germline ends. Germline values: CDR1 SGHKS, CDR2 YYEKEE (reference sequence). In nucleotides, the CDR3 is TGTGCCAGCAGCTCACCCCGGGGACTTACGAACACCGGGGAGCTGTTTTTT. Translation gives CASSSPRGLTNTGELFF.

A few counts support this clone. J is TRBJ1-1 and V is TRBV19; D not resolved. Deletions cut 10 bases from V and 1 base from J, with 16 bases between. CDR3 length equals 14 residues. Germline CDR1 LNHDA, CDR2 SQIVND (reference sequence). The CDR3 region has the DNA TGTGCCACCCAGTTGAGGGTAACGAACACTGAAGCTTTCTTT. Protein product: CATQLRVTNTEAFF.

The V call is TRBV30, the J call TRBJ1-4; D not resolved. Germline-derived CDR1 and CDR2 are GTSNPN and SVGIG (reference sequence). V lost 4 bases, J lost 6 bases, and 12 bases lay in between. The CDR3 loop spans 13 amino acids. The CDR3 sequence is CAWNKGSDEKLFF. In DNA, the CDR3 is TGTGCCTGGAATAAGGGTTCGGATGAAAAACTGTTTTTT.

The chain joins TRBV4-2 to TRBJ2-2; 9 nucleotides agree with TRBD2. From germline, CDR1 is LGHNA and CDR2 YNFKEQ. V shed 1 base, J shed 5 bases, and the junction held 8 bases outside the gene matches. The CDR3 spans 17 residues. CDR3 region: CASSQARAGGSTGELFF. CDR3 nucleotides: TGTGCCAGCAGCCAAGCCAGAGCGGGGGGAAGTACCGGGGAGCTGTTTTTT.

J is TRBJ2-7 and V is TRBV5-1; 7 nucleotides align to TRBD2. V lost 2 bases, J lost 4 bases, and 6 bases stayed unmatched. The CDR3 is 14 amino acids. Germline-derived CDR1 and CDR2 are SGHRS and YFSETQ. The DNA for the CDR3 is TGCGCCAGCAGCTTTGGGGGAGGGTTTTACGAGCAGTACTTC. Translated: CASSFGGGFYEQYF.

This clone was found a few times. The V gene is TRBV10-2, the J gene TRBJ1-5; unclear D gene. Germline assignment: CDR1 WSHSY and CDR2 SAAADI. The CDR3 runs 13 residues. Trimming shortened V by 2 bases and J by 5 bases, and 7 bases separated the two germline ends. CDR3 loop: CASSETVHQPQHF. The CDR3 region has the DNA TGCGCCAGCAGTGAGACAGTCCATCAGCCCCAGCATTTT.

V is TRBV28 and J is TRBJ1-2; a possible D gene is TRBD1 (6 bases). V was shortened by 6 bases and J by 4 bases, with 18 bases between the two germline ends. This CDR3 spans 15 amino acids. The germline gives CDR1 MDHEN, CDR2 SYDVKM. The CDR3 DNA reads TGTGCCAGCAGCCGACTGTCCCGGGACACCTATGGCTACACCTTC. As protein: CASSRLSRDTYGYTF.

V usage is TRBV7-8 and J usage is TRBJ2-1; a possible D gene is TRBD2 (6 bases). Between the trimmed V and J ends, which lost 4 bases and 1 base, there was a span of 14 bases. This CDR3 region has 16 residues. Germline loops: CDR1 SGHVS, CDR2 FQNEAQ. The CDR3 DNA follows: TGTGCCAGCAGCTCGAAGCGGGTACGTTCCTACAATGAGCAGTTCTTC. It is translated as CASSSKRVRSYNEQFF.

This chain uses TRBV5-5 with TRBJ1-1, with D possibly TRBD1 on 5 matching bases. The CDR3 consists of 16 residues. The germline V and J ends were trimmed by 0 bases and 3 bases, with 15 bases remaining between them. Looked up from germline, CDR1 is SGHKS and CDR2 is YYEKEE (reference sequence). DNA for the CDR3: TGTGCCAGCAGCTTGGCTGTGGGGGTTTTATACACTGAAGCTTTCTTT. Its protein product is CASSLAVGVLYTEAFF.